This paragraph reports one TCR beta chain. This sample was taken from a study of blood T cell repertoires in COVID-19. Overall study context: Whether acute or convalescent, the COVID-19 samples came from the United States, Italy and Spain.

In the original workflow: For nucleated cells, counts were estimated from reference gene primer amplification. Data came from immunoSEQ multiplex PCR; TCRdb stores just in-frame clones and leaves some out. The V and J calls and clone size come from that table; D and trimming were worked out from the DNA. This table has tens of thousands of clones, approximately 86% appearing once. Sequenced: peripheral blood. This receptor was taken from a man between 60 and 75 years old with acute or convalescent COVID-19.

CDR3 bases: TGTGCCAGTAGTAATGCAGGGGGCTCTGGCTACACCTTC. Protein sequence: CASSNAGGSGYTF. The V call is TRBV19, the J call TRBJ1-2; 8 positions agree with TRBD1. The CDR3 sequence is 13 residues long. CDR1 and CDR2 (germline): LNHDA, SQIVND (reference sequence). V gave up 4 bases and J gave up 7 bases; unmatched junction bases: 5.